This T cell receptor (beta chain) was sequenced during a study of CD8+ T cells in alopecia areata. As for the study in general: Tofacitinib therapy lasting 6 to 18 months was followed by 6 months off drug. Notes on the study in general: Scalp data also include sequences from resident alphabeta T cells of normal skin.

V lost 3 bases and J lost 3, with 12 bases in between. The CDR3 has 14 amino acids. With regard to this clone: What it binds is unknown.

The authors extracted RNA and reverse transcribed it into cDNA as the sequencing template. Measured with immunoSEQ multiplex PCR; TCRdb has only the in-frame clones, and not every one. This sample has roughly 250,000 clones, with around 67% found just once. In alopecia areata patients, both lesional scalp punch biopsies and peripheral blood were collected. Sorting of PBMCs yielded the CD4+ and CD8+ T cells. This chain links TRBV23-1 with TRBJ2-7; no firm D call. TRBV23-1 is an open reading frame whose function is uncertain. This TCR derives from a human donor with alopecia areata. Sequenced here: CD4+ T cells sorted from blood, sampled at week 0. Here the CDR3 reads CASSQGSLDYEQYF. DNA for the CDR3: TGCGCCAGCAGTCAGGGCAGTCTCGACTACGAGCAGTACTTC.